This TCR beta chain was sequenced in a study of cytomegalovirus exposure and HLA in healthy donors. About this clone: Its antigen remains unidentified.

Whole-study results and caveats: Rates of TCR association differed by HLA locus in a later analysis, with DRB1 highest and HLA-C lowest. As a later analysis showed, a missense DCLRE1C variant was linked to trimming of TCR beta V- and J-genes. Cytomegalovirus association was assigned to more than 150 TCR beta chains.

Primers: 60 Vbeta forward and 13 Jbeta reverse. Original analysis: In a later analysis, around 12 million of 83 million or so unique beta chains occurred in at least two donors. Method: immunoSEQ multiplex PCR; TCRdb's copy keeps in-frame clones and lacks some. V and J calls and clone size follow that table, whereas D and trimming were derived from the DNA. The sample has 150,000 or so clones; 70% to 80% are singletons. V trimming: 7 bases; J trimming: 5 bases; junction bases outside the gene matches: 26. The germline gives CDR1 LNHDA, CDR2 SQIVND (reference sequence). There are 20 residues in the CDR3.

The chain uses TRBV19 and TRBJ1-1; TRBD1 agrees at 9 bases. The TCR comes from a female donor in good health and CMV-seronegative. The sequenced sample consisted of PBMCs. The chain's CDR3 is CASTDLGTGWDSSLVTEAFF. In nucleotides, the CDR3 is TGTGCCAGTACCGATCTCGGGACAGGGTGGGATTCTTCGTTAGTTACTGAAGCTTTCTTT.